Presented here are 27 T cell receptor beta chains from one specimen sequenced in a study of blood T cells in healthy people across ages. A sample-barcoded 5' primer and a J-beta primer mix were used in a second PCR of roughly 7 to 11 cycles. TCRdb re-analysed the 5' RACE reads in MiXCR, keeping a single row per CDR3 protein. The sample lists 650,000 to 900,000 distinct CDR3 sequences, 62% occurring once. Sequencing was carried out using blood. The source of these receptors is a man between 25 and 39 years old in good health.

This clonotype was seen more than once but under ten times. A read error may account for a junction end that differs from germline. V and J are TRBV5-1 and TRBJ2-7; perhaps TRBD2 as D (6 bases). From germline, CDR1 is SGHRS and CDR2 YFSETQ. The CDR3 contains 14 residues. The CDR3 loop is CASSLDGSSYEQYF. The DNA of the CDR3 is TGTGCCAGCAGCCTGGACGGGAGCTCCTACGAGCAGTACTTC.

This chain uses TRBV13 with TRBJ1-2; 11 positions agree with TRBD1. V was pared by 4 bases and J by 5 bases, with 6 bases of the junction left unmatched. Germline V gene sequence: CDR1 PRHDT, CDR2 FYEKMQ (reference sequence). The CDR3 is 15 amino acids. The CDR3 coding sequence is TGTGCCAGCAGCTCCGGACAGGGGGCTTGGTATGGCTACACCTTC. Translated: CASSSGQGAWYGYTF.

This clonotype was found a few times. The chain carries TRBV20-1 and TRBJ2-7; 9 bases fit TRBD1. The CDR3 has 12 residues. Germline V gene data show CDR1 as DFQATT and CDR2 as SNEGSKA (reference sequence). The chain's CDR3 is CRVPGQGYEQYF. CDR3 nucleotides: TGCAGAGTACCGGGACAGGGCTACGAGCAGTACTTC.

This clonotype was seen many times. V and J are TRBV7-2 and TRBJ2-5; D unclear. The J call may be wrong; the DNA end is better matched by TRBJ2-7. This CDR3 has 11 residues. Per the germline V gene, CDR1 is SGHTA and CDR2 is FQGNSA. DNA for the CDR3: TGTGCCAGCAGTTTGTATCGCGAGCAGTACTTC. Amino acids: CASSLYREQYF.

V usage is TRBV9 and J usage is TRBJ1-5, with 7 bases identical to TRBD1. The CDR3 covers 15 residues. V shed 3 bases, J shed 5 bases, and the junction held 8 bases outside the gene matches. Germline V CDR1 and CDR2: SGDLS, YYNGEE. The CDR3 DNA is TGTGCCAGCAGCGAAACAGGGGAGGGTGATCAGCCCCAGCATTTT. Its translation is CASSETGEGDQPQHF.

The sample holds one count of this clonotype. The V call is TRBV20-1, the J call TRBJ2-7; 7 nucleotides align to TRBD1. Judging by the DNA end, TRBJ2-5 fits better; the J call may be wrong. The CDR3 length is 15 residues. The germline V gene encodes CDR1 DFQATT and CDR2 SNEGSKA (reference sequence). The CDR3 loop reads CSASPPRGLGKTQYF. CDR3 sequence (DNA): TGCAGTGCTAGCCCCCCAAGGGGGCTTGGGAAGACCCAGTACTTC.

This clonotype was counted at least ten times. Here the CDR3 reads CASSQERGGSWEQYF. Here the CDR3 DNA reads TGCGCCAGCAGCCAAGAACGGGGGGGCTCATGGGAGCAGTACTTC. The rearrangement links TRBV4-3 to TRBJ2-7; 8 bases fit TRBD2. The CDR3 covers 15 residues. V was clipped by 0 bases and J by 7 bases; unmatched bases: 8. Germline V CDR1 and CDR2: LGHNA, YSLEER.

This clonotype was observed a few times. The V and J genes are TRBV15 and TRBJ1-5; no definite D call. CDR3 length equals 13 residues. Germline V CDR1 and CDR2: LNHNV, YYDKDF (reference sequence). Trimming took off 1 base at V and 1 base at J, with 2 bases between the two ends. DNA of the CDR3: TGTGCCACCAGCAGAGTGAGCAATCAGCCCCAGCATTTT. Residues: CATSRVSNQPQHF.

This clonotype was seen only once. This chain joins TRBV2 and TRBJ2-5; no clear D gene. The length of the CDR3 is 15 residues. The germline gives CDR1 SNHLY, CDR2 FYNNEI. V lost 3 bases and J 5 bases, leaving 16 bases between the germline ends. CDR3 coding DNA: TGTGCCAGCAGTGAGCGGTGGGCCGACGGGGAGACCCAGTACTTC. It specifies CASSERWADGETQYF. Using reference TRBV2 and TRBJ2-5 for the parts outside the CDR3, the full variable domain is EPEVTQTPSHQVTQMGQEVILRCVPISNHLYFYWYRQILGQKVEFLVSFYNNEISEKSEIFDDQFSVERPDGSNFTLKIRSTKLEDSAMYFCASSERWADGETQYFGPGTRLLVL.

The rearrangement joins TRBV6-1 to TRBJ1-1; D is ambiguous. The CDR3 contains 12 residues. The germline V and J ends were trimmed by 1 base and 7 bases, with 7 bases remaining between them. In germline, CDR1 is MNHNS, CDR2 SASEGT. The CDR3: CASSEVGGEAFF. CDR3 nucleotides: TGTGCCAGCAGTGAAGTCGGCGGTGAAGCTTTCTTT.

The J gene is TRBJ2-2, the V gene TRBV7-3; D unclear. The CDR3 loop spans 12 amino acids. Germline V gene data show CDR1 as SGHTA and CDR2 as FQGTGA. Trimming left V 7 bases short and J 5 bases short, with 8 bases between. For the CDR3, the DNA is TGTGCCAGCATCTTCCGGACCGGGGAGCTGTTTTTT. This sequence encodes CASIFRTGELFF. The full variable domain, with the rest looked up from reference TRBV7-3 and TRBJ2-2, is GAGVSQTPSNKVTEKGKYVELRCDPISGHTALYWYRQSLGQGPEFLIYFQGTGAADDSGLPNDRFFAVRPEGSVSTLKIQRTERGDSAVYLCASIFRTGELFFGEGSRLTVL.

The chain combines TRBV6-2 or TRBV6-3 with TRBJ2-3; D could derive from TRBD1 or TRBD2 (5 bases each). Germline values: CDR1 MNHEY, CDR2 SVGEGT. This CDR3 is built from 16 residues. V was clipped by 0 bases and J by 1 base, with 11 bases between them. The CDR3 DNA reads TGTGCCAGCAGTTACTCGAGAGGGGCCGGCACAGATACGCAGTATTTT. As protein: CASSYSRGAGTDTQYF.

This clonotype was recorded once. The rearrangement links TRBV6-6 to TRBJ1-2; 8 nucleotides match TRBD1. This CDR3 spans 15 amino acids. J lost 7 bases, V lost 2 bases, and 9 bases had no gene match. From germline, CDR1 is MNHNY and CDR2 SVGAGI (reference sequence). The CDR3 DNA reads TGTGCCAGCAGTTACGAAGGACAGGGTATCGCTGGCTACACCTTC. Its protein product is CASSYEGQGIAGYTF.

The chain is built from TRBV27 and TRBJ1-2; 10 nucleotides line up with TRBD1. CDR3 length: 15 residues. Per germline, CDR1 MNHEY and CDR2 SMNVEV (reference sequence). V shed 2 bases, J shed 3 bases, and the junction held 3 bases outside the gene matches. The CDR3 nucleotides are TGTGCCAGCAGTTTAGGGACAGGGGCCGACTATGGCTACACCTTC. Amino acids: CASSLGTGADYGYTF.

This chain links TRBV20-1 with TRBJ2-5; D is possibly TRBD1 or TRBD2 (5 bases each). The germline gives CDR1 DFQATT, CDR2 SNEGSKA (reference sequence). V shed 6 bases and J shed 1 base, with 12 bases lying between them. The CDR3 has 13 residues. The CDR3 bases are TGCAGTGCCATGGGACCCGTCCAAGAGACCCAGTACTTC. Its translation is CSAMGPVQETQYF.

This clonotype was seen a handful of times. CDR3 protein: CASSGGITEAFF. The CDR3 nucleotides are TGTGCCAGCAGTGGAGGGATCACTGAAGCTTTCTTT. J is TRBJ1-1 and V is TRBV25-1, with no clear D. V dropped 4 bases and J dropped 4 bases, with 7 bases sitting between them. This CDR3 contains 12 residues. CDR1 MGHDK and CDR2 SYGVNS come from the germline V gene.

The rearrangement uses TRBV6-1 and TRBJ2-4, with 10 bases that match TRBD2. CDR1 and CDR2 (germline): MNHNS, SASEGT. This CDR3 is built from 15 residues. The J segment lost 0 bases and the V segment lost 8 bases, leaving 4 bases of the junction unmatched. This CDR3 is CASGAGGLAKNIQYF. The CDR3 DNA follows: TGTGCCAGCGGAGCGGGGGGGCTAGCCAAAAACATTCAGTACTTC.

The gene calls are TRBV4-3 and TRBJ1-2; weak D call: TRBD1 (5 bases). V shed 1 base and J shed 8 bases, with 17 bases lying between them. Germline lookup yields CDR1 LGHNA and CDR2 YSLEER. The CDR3 is 15 amino acids. The CDR3 spells CASSQGPRQRGGYTF. CDR3 sequence (DNA): TGCGCCAGCAGCCAAGGTCCTCGACAGAGGGGAGGCTACACCTTC.

V usage is TRBV5-1 and J usage is TRBJ2-7; 12 positions match TRBD2. This CDR3 has 19 amino acids. The V gene end was trimmed by 4 bases and the J gene end by 2 bases; junction bases not matched to a gene: 16. Germline CDR1 is SGHRS and CDR2 is YFSETQ. CDR3 sequence: CASSHRLAGATSTTYEQYF. In DNA, the CDR3 is TGCGCCAGCAGCCACCGACTAGCGGGGGCCACTTCAACTACCTACGAGCAGTACTTC.

This clonotype was counted a few times. The chain recombines TRBV7-9 with TRBJ2-7; the D is unclear. Trimming removed 3 bases at V and 5 bases at J, with 17 bases between. Per germline, CDR1 SEHNR and CDR2 FQNEAQ (reference sequence). The length of the CDR3 is 15 residues. The CDR3 region is CASSFHGPLSDEQYF. Written as DNA, the CDR3 is TGTGCCAGCAGCTTCCATGGCCCTCTCTCGGACGAGCAGTACTTC. The full variable domain, with the rest looked up from reference TRBV7-9 and TRBJ2-7, is DTGVSQNPRHKITKRGQNVTFRCDPISEHNRLYWYRQTLGQGPEFLTYFQNEAQLEKSRLLSDRFSAERPKGSFSTLEIQRTEQGDSAMYLCASSFHGPLSDEQYFGPGTRLTVT.

The rearrangement uses TRBV28 and TRBJ2-6; D gene uncertain. CDR3 length equals 17 residues. V was clipped by 7 bases and J by 0 bases, with 16 bases between them. The germline gives CDR1 MDHEN, CDR2 SYDVKM. The DNA for the CDR3 is TGTGCCAGCACCACCCGGAACAGCCTCTCTGGGGCCAACGTCCTGACTTTC. This gives the protein CASTTRNSLSGANVLTF.

This clonotype was recorded a few times. V gene TRBV21-1 combines with J gene TRBJ2-7; the table's D call TRBD1 went unverified against the DNA. TRBV21-1 is deemed a pseudogene. CDR3 length equals 14 residues. The CDR3 region has the DNA TGTGCCAGCAGCCTAGGAAGGACAACTAACGAGCAGTACTTC. Its translation is CASSLGRTTNEQYF.

The gene calls are TRBV9 and TRBJ2-1; 9 bases are a match to TRBD2. This CDR3 comprises 17 residues. Germline V lookup: CDR1 SGDLS, CDR2 YYNGEE. With V trimmed by 0 bases and J by 0 bases, 4 bases remained unmatched. CDR3 sequence: CASSVGLAGSSYNEQFF. As DNA, the CDR3 is TGTGCCAGCAGCGTAGGGCTAGCGGGGAGCTCCTACAATGAGCAGTTCTTC.

The chain links TRBV20-1 to TRBJ2-7, with D unclear. The CDR3 extends over 13 amino acids. Trimming shortened V by 0 bases and J by 4 bases, and 10 bases separated the two germline ends. Germline values: CDR1 DFQATT, CDR2 SNEGSKA (reference sequence). In DNA form, the CDR3 reads TGCAGTGCTAGAGATCCGGCGAATTACGAGCAGTACTTC. Protein sequence: CSARDPANYEQYF.

V gene TRBV4-3 combines with J gene TRBJ2-7; 11 nucleotides line up with TRBD2. Matching the DNA end better, TRBJ2-5 makes the J call doubtful. The CDR3 spans 16 residues. From germline, CDR1 is LGHNA and CDR2 YSLEER. This CDR3 is CASSPSGGPGMETQYF. Here the CDR3 DNA reads TGCGCCAGCAGTCCTAGCGGGGGGCCGGGGATGGAGACCCAGTACTTC.

This clonotype occurred a few times. The chain employs TRBV6-2 or TRBV6-3 and TRBJ1-5, with D unclear. Trimming took 0 bases from V and 3 from J, leaving 12 bases between them. The CDR3 is 16 amino acids. Germline loops: CDR1 MNHEY, CDR2 SVGEGT. The CDR3 loop is CASSYSMGSINQPQHF. In DNA form, the CDR3 reads TGTGCCAGCAGTTACTCAATGGGTTCGATCAATCAGCCCCAGCATTTT.

The chain combines TRBV9 with TRBJ2-3, with D unresolved. The CDR3 is 14 amino acids. V lost 0 bases and J lost 4, with 9 bases in between. CDR1 SGDLS and CDR2 YYNGEE come from the germline V gene. CDR3 amino acids: CASSVEVGPDTQYF. The CDR3 DNA reads as TGTGCCAGCAGCGTAGAGGTGGGCCCAGATACGCAGTATTTT.